This TCR beta chain is from a study of Graves' ophthalmopathy and Graves' hyperthyroidism. Study-wide points: The majority of expanded thyroid clonotypes above 0.001 frequency also occurred in blood.

Transcripts of RNA were the source for amplifying TCR beta CDR3 regions. RT-PCR with HTBI primers came first, then second-round multiplex PCR. TCRdb used MiXCR to reprocess the multiplex PCR reads, holding one entry per CDR3 protein. Altogether about 230,000 distinct CDR3 sequences are present, less than 55% being singletons, with the ten largest covering about half. Concerning this clonotype itself: Its cognate antigen is unknown.

Diagnoses were established from clinical symptoms, serum thyroxine, TRAb, thyroid ultrasound and orbital computed tomography. The V gene lost 5 bases and the J gene lost 0 bases, with 9 bases spanning the gap. Germline assignment: CDR1 SNHLY and CDR2 FYNNEI. CDR3 length: 14 residues. This chain connects TRBV2 to TRBJ2-3; tentatively, D is TRBD2 (6 bases). The sample comprised peripheral blood. The sequence derives from an adult man with Graves' ophthalmopathy. DNA for the CDR3: TGTGCCAGCAGTTACGGGACTAGCACAGATACGCAGTATTTT. This encodes CASSYGTSTDTQYF.